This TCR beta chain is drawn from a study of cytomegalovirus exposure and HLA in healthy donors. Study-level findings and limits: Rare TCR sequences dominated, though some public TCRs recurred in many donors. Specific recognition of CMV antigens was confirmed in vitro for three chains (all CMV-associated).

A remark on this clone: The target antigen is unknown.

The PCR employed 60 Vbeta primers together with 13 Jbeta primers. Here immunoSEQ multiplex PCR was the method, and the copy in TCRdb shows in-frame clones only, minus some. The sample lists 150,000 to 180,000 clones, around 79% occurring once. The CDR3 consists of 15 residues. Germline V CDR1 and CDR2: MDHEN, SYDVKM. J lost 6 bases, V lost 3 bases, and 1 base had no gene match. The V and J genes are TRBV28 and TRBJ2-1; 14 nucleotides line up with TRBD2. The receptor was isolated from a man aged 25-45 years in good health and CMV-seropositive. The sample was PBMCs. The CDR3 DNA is TGTGCCAGCAGTTTTGGACTAGCGGGAGGCAATGAGCAGTTCTTC. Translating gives CASSFGLAGGNEQFF.